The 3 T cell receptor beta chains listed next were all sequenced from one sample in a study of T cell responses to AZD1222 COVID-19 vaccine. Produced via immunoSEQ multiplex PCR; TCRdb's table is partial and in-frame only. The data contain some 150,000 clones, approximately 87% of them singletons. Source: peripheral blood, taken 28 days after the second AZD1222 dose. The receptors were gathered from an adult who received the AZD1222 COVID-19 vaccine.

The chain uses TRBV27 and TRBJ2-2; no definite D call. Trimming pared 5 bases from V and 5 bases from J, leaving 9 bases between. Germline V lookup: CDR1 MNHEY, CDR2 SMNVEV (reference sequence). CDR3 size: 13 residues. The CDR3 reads CASSLTATGELFF. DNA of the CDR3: TGTGCCAGCAGTCTAACTGCGACCGGGGAGCTGTTTTTT.

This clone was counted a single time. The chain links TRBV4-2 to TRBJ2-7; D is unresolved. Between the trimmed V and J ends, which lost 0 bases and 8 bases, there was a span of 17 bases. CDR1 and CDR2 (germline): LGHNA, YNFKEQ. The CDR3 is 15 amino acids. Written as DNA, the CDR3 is TGTGCCAGCAGCCAAGAATTACAGTCTCCAACCCAGCAGTACTTC. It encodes CASSQELQSPTQQYF.

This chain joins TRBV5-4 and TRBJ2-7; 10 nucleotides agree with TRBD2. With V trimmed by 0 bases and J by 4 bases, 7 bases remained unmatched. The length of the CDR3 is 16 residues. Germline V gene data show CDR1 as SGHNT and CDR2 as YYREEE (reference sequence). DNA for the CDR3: TGTGCCAGCAGCTTGGCCGGCGCTAGCGGGAGTTACGAGCAGTACTTC. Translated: CASSLAGASGSYEQYF.